This is a list of T cell receptor beta chains from one sample in a study of control samples from healthy donors and cancer patients. Data came from immunoSEQ multiplex PCR; TCRdb stores just in-frame clones and leaves some out. This table has around 79,000 clones, 90% to 95% appearing once. The specimen sequenced was PBMCs. All receptors come from a woman aged 40 to 55 with lung cancer. The CDR3 runs from the conserved cysteine through the conserved F or W. A D gene is named only where the DNA matches it firmly. Clone size is not always given. Where it is, it says once, few, many or a class for expanded clones.

TRBJ1-2,TRBD1,.,TRBV24-1,CATSDLKGQGPDRYTF,TGTGCCACCAGTGATTTAAAAGGACAGGGGCCCGATCGCTACACCTTC
TRBJ2-3,.,.,TRBV5-1,CASSSGTPKNTDTQYF,TGCGCCAGCAGCTCGGGGACACCTAAAAACACAGATACGCAGTATTTT
TRBJ1-1,.,.,TRBV5-1,CASSFRESEAFF,TGCGCCAGCAGCTTTAGAGAGTCTGAAGCTTTCTTT
TRBJ1-2,TRBD1,.,TRBV7-9,CASSFRQGASYGYTF,TGTGCCAGCAGTTTTAGACAGGGGGCCTCCTATGGCTACACCTTC
TRBJ2-7,.,.,TRBV9,CASSVDGTSREQYF,TGTGCCAGCAGCGTAGACGGGACGTCCCGCGAGCAGTACTTC
TRBJ2-3,.,.,TRBV19,CASSRGNTDTQYF,TGTGCCAGTAGTCGGGGGAACACAGATACGCAGTATTTT
TRBJ1-4,.,once,TRBV16,CASSQYPARSEKLFF,TGTGCCAGCAGCCAATACCCAGCAAGGAGTGAAAAACTGTTTTTT
TRBJ1-2,.,.,TRBV6-5,CASSQTRGQGGYTF,TGTGCCAGCAGTCAAACTAGGGGCCAGGGAGGCTACACCTTC
TRBJ1-2,TRBD1,.,TRBV27,CASSFRGTGGNGYTF,TGTGCCAGCAGTTTTCGGGGGACAGGGGGCAATGGCTACACCTTC
TRBJ1-1,.,once,TRBV6-1,CASSDPLNTEAFF,TGTGCCAGCAGTGATCCCCTGAACACTGAAGCTTTCTTT
TRBJ2-3,.,.,TRBV7-9,CASFVTTAGENTDTQYF,TGTGCCAGCTTTGTTACCACGGCGGGCGAGAACACAGATACGCAGTATTTT
TRBJ1-1,.,.,TRBV27,CASSPLGRYTEAFF,TGTGCCAGCAGCCCACTTGGTCGGTACACTGAAGCTTTCTTT
TRBJ1-5,.,.,TRBV6-5,CASSRAGGNNQPQHF,TGTGCCAGCAGCAGGGCTGGGGGTAACAATCAGCCCCAGCATTTT
TRBJ1-2,.,.,TRBV3-1/TRBV3-2,CASSYPQGNYGYTF,TGTGCCAGCAGCTACCCACAGGGAAACTATGGCTACACCTTC
TRBJ1-1,.,.,TRBV6-5,CASSTLGSNTEAFF,TGTGCCAGCAGTACGCTTGGGTCGAACACTGAAGCTTTCTTT
TRBJ1-1,.,.,TRBV12-3/TRBV12-4,CASSLAPAFF,TGTGCCAGCAGTCTGGCCCCAGCTTTCTTT
TRBJ1-4,.,.,TRBV24-1,CATSDLWATGRGNEKLFF,TGTGCCACCAGTGATTTATGGGCGACGGGGCGAGGTAATGAAAAACTGTTTTTT
TRBJ1-5,.,.,TRBV19,CASRWGSNQPQHF,TGTGCCAGCCGTTGGGGCAGCAATCAGCCCCAGCATTTT
TRBJ1-1,.,.,TRBV10-3,CAIRPTENTEAFF,TGTGCCATCAGGCCGACAGAGAACACTGAAGCTTTCTTT
TRBJ1-1,.,.,TRBV19,CASSQQGMGTEAFF,TGTGCCAGTAGTCAACAGGGAATGGGGACTGAAGCTTTCTTT
TRBJ2-1,.,.,TRBV12-5,CASGLTGYNEQFF,TGTGCTAGTGGTCTGACAGGTTACAATGAGCAGTTCTTC
TRBJ1-5,.,.,TRBV19,CASSMGERSNQPQHF,TGTGCCAGTAGTATGGGGGAGCGGAGCAATCAGCCCCAGCATTTT
TRBJ1-5,TRBD1,.,TRBV30,CAWSGGTGHSNSNQPQHF,TGTGCCTGGAGTGGCGGGACAGGGCATAGCAATAGCAATCAGCCCCAGCATTTT
TRBJ1-5,.,.,TRBV28,CASSLWGGSQHF,TGTGCCAGCAGTTTATGGGGTGGATCCCAGCATTTT
TRBJ2-7,TRBD2,.,TRBV7-8,CASSSRSGVTYEQYF,TGTGCCAGCAGCTCAAGGAGCGGGGTTACCTACGAGCAGTACTTC
TRBJ1-4,TRBD1,once,TRBV3-1/TRBV3-2,CASSLYTGTGVGKLFF,TGTGCCAGCAGCCTGTATACCGGGACAGGGGTAGGAAAACTGTTTTTT
TRBJ2-7,.,.,TRBV6-5,CASSYSGSYEQYF,TGTGCCAGCAGTTACTCGGGGAGCTACGAGCAGTACTTC
TRBJ1-2,TRBD1,.,TRBV19,CASSPGTDYGYTF,TGTGCCAGTAGTCCAGGGACAGACTATGGCTACACCTTC
TRBJ1-5,.,.,TRBV19,CASTADTNNQPQHF,TGTGCCAGTACCGCGGACACAAACAATCAGCCCCAGCATTTT
TRBJ2-1,TRBD2,.,TRBV19,CASSIRGVDNEQFF,TGTGCCAGTAGTATACGGGGGGTTGACAATGAGCAGTTCTTC
TRBJ2-1,.,.,TRBV4-1,CASSQAPSESSYNEQFF,TGCGCCAGCAGCCAAGCCCCTAGCGAAAGCTCCTACAATGAGCAGTTCTTC
TRBJ2-7,.,.,TRBV7-8,CASSYPGGRYEQYF,TGTGCCAGCAGCTATCCTGGGGGGCGCTACGAGCAGTACTTC
TRBJ2-5,.,once,TRBV5-1,CASSLGSNAIETQYF,TGCGCCAGCAGCTTGGGTTCAAACGCCATAGAGACCCAGTACTTC
TRBJ1-1,.,once,TRBV30,CAWIVMGGLGEAFF,TGTGCCTGGATTGTCATGGGGGGCCTAGGTGAAGCTTTCTTT
TRBJ2-7,.,.,TRBV2,CASRRGGSPYEQYF,TGTGCCAGCCGACGGGGAGGTTCTCCCTACGAGCAGTACTTC
TRBJ1-6,.,.,TRBV7-9,CASSNRSSYNSPLHF,TGTGCCAGCAGCAACCGGAGCTCCTATAATTCACCCCTCCACTTT
TRBJ2-2,.,.,TRBV10-3,CAISESIQVGGELFF,TGTGCCATCAGTGAGTCGATTCAGGTTGGCGGGGAGCTGTTTTTT
TRBJ1-1,TRBD1,.,TRBV19,CASNYRDSLNTEAFF,TGTGCCAGTAACTACCGGGACAGCCTAAACACTGAAGCTTTCTTT
TRBJ1-3,.,.,TRBV9,CASSVDRDSSPISGNTIYF,TGTGCCAGCAGCGTAGATCGCGACTCCAGCCCGATCTCTGGAAACACCATATATTTT
TRBJ1-1,TRBD1,.,TRBV11-3,CASRDRGGPAEAFF,TGTGCCAGCAGGGACAGGGGCGGGCCGGCGGAAGCTTTCTTT
TRBJ1-2,.,.,TRBV9,CASSDRTKSPGGYTF,TGTGCCAGCAGCGACCGGACTAAAAGTCCTGGGGGCTACACCTTC
TRBJ2-3,TRBD1,.,TRBV24-1,CATSDHVSRGPDTQYF,TGTGCCACCAGTGACCACGTAAGCAGGGGGCCAGATACGCAGTATTTT
TRBJ1-5,.,.,TRBV12-3/TRBV12-4,CASSLWVQPQHF,TGTGCCAGCAGTTTGTGGGTCCAGCCCCAGCATTTT
TRBJ1-2,.,once,TRBV5-8,CASSLAVGRLGYGYTF,TGTGCCAGCAGCTTGGCCGTAGGGCGCCTCGGCTATGGCTACACCTTC
TRBJ2-7,.,.,TRBV6-2/TRBV6-3,CASNYELSSYEQYF,TGTGCCAGCAATTATGAGTTGAGCTCCTACGAGCAGTACTTC